The 18 T cell receptor beta chains below come from one sample, sequenced in a study of T cells after yellow fever vaccination. TCRdb itself ran the 5' RACE reads through MiXCR, one entry per CDR3 protein. The sample has a few hundred thousand distinct CDR3 sequences, more than 5.5% seen once. Sequencing used PBMCs, obtained 5 days after the yellow fever booster vaccination. Receptors were obtained from a man aged 25-45 years who received the YFV17D yellow fever vaccine.

The chain links TRBV11-1 to TRBJ2-7, with 8 bases that match TRBD2. CDR3 length equals 17 residues. V was clipped by 2 bases and J by 0 bases; unmatched bases: 9. Germline V lookup: CDR1 SGHAT, CDR2 FQDESV (reference sequence). DNA of the CDR3: TGTGCCAGCAGCTTACTTGCAGCGGGAGTCGGCTCCTACGAGCAGTACTTC. It specifies CASSLLAAGVGSYEQYF.

This clonotype was recorded a few times. This chain uses TRBV7-2 with TRBJ2-1; D is undetermined. This CDR3 spans 15 amino acids. Germline CDR1 and CDR2: SGHTA and FQGNSA. Trimming shortened V by 4 bases and J by 0 bases, and 10 bases separated the two germline ends. CDR3 amino acids: CASSSGPYSYNEQFF. The CDR3 bases are TGTGCCAGCAGCTCGGGTCCTTACTCCTACAATGAGCAGTTCTTC.

This clonotype was observed a few times. The chain links TRBV18 to TRBJ2-1, with D possibly called TRBD1 or TRBD2 (5 bases each). Trimming pared 4 bases from V and 4 bases from J, leaving 11 bases between. Germline lookup yields CDR1 KGHSH and CDR2 LQKENI. The CDR3 sequence is 14 residues long. CDR3: CASSRDQAYNEQFF. For the CDR3, the DNA is TGTGCCAGCTCACGGGACCAGGCATACAATGAGCAGTTCTTC.

With respect to this clonotype: A much larger clonotype is one base distant, so this may be a read error. The chain uses TRBV7-2 and TRBJ2-2, with D maybe TRBD2 (6 bases). The V end was cut by 5 bases, the J end by 6 bases, with 13 bases between. Germline values: CDR1 SGHTA, CDR2 FQGNSA. This CDR3 contains 14 residues. The CDR3 sequence: CASSPGSSAGELFF. The CDR3 DNA reads TGTGCCAGCAGCCCTGGGTCTAGCGCCGGGGAGCTGTTTTTT.

This clonotype was recorded a few times. This rearrangement joins TRBV6-2 or TRBV6-3 to TRBJ2-2; D is possibly TRBD1 (5 bases). The CDR3 is made up of 15 amino acids. V lost 2 bases to trimming and J lost 0 bases, with 7 bases between them. Germline loops: CDR1 MNHEY, CDR2 SVGEGT. This chain's CDR3 is CASSYTGANTGELFF. In DNA form, the CDR3 reads TGTGCCAGCAGTTACACAGGAGCGAACACCGGGGAGCTGTTTTTT.

This clonotype was observed a handful of times. This chain connects TRBV6-4 to TRBJ2-3, with 9 bases fitting TRBD2. The CDR3 length is 23 residues. CDR1 is MRHNA, CDR2 SNTAGT, per germline. After removal of 2 bases from V and 1 base from J, the junction contained 25 bases not matched to a gene. The CDR3 loop reads CASSDQGLREGRSGHERTDTQYF. The CDR3 coding sequence is TGTGCCAGCAGTGACCAGGGGCTGCGGGAGGGCCGCTCTGGCCATGAACGCACAGATACGCAGTATTTT.

A few counts support this clonotype. The genes are TRBV29-1 and TRBJ2-7; TRBD2 matches 9 bases. The germline gives CDR1 SQVTM, CDR2 ANQGSEA. J was trimmed by 7 bases and V by 1 base; bases with no gene match: 5. This CDR3 spans 13 amino acids. In nucleotides, the CDR3 is TGCAGCGTTGAAGGTCTAGCGGGAAGTGAGCAGTACTTC. Protein: CSVEGLAGSEQYF.

This clonotype was picked up a small number of times. CDR3 in DNA: TGTGCCAGCGCCCGTCAGGCTAGCGGATTCTACGAGCAGTACTTC. This sequence encodes CASARQASGFYEQYF. The V call is TRBV5-4, the J call TRBJ2-7; TRBD2 agrees at 7 bases. Per germline, CDR1 SGHNT and CDR2 YYREEE (reference sequence). This CDR3 region has 15 residues. V lost 7 bases, J lost 3 bases, and 13 bases stayed unmatched.

The gene calls are TRBV7-3 and TRBJ2-1, with 9 bases matching TRBD2. V dropped 5 bases and J dropped 4; count of bases not matched to a gene: 6. CDR3 size: 15 residues. Germline assignment: CDR1 SGHTA and CDR2 FQGTGA. The CDR3 bases are TGTGCCAGCAGCGCCGGGACTAGCCAGTACAATGAGCAGTTCTTC. This encodes CASSAGTSQYNEQFF.

This clonotype occurred a few times. V is TRBV20-1 and J is TRBJ2-4; TRBD1 aligns across 8 bases. With 4 bases clipped from V and 6 bases from J, the junction kept 5 bases outside the gene matches. Germline lookup yields CDR1 DFQATT and CDR2 SNEGSKA (reference sequence). There are 13 residues in the CDR3. In DNA, the CDR3 is TGCAGTGCTAAGGACAGGGATGTAAACATTCAGTACTTC. Encoded protein: CSAKDRDVNIQYF.

There are many counts of this clonotype. The rearrangement uses TRBV3-1 and TRBJ2-1; 9 positions match TRBD1. The ends lost 1 base at V and 9 bases at J; junction bases unmatched: 10. This CDR3 is 16 amino acids long. CDR1 and CDR2 from the germline V gene are LGHDT and YNNKEL (reference sequence). The CDR3 loop reads CASSQGGTGYDVEQFF. CDR3 sequence (DNA): TGTGCCAGCAGCCAAGGCGGGACAGGGTACGATGTTGAGCAGTTCTTC.

This clonotype was seen only a few times. The chain joins TRBV12-3 or TRBV12-4 to TRBJ2-7; D is ambiguous. V gave up 5 bases and J gave up 5 bases, with 10 bases separating them. The CDR3 spans 12 residues. In DNA, the CDR3 is TGTGCCAGCAGTCACCCCCCCCACGAGCAGTACTTC. This codes for CASSHPPHEQYF.

This clonotype appeared a few times. This chain links TRBV20-1 with TRBJ2-7, with 8 nucleotides matching TRBD2. V gave up 7 bases and J gave up 3 bases; unmatched junction bases: 8. The germline V gene has CDR1 DFQATT and CDR2 SNEGSKA (reference sequence). This CDR3 spans 13 amino acids. As DNA, the CDR3 is TGCAGTGGGTGGGCTAGCGGGTTCTACGAGCAGTACTTC. This codes for CSGWASGFYEQYF.

This clonotype was observed many times. Mismatch with germline at one junction end may stem from a read error. The CDR3 coding sequence is TGTGCCAGCAGCTTAGGGTTGGCGGGAGGGCCCTACGAGCAGTACTTC. Translation gives CASSLGLAGGPYEQYF. The J gene is TRBJ2-7, the V gene TRBV12-3 or TRBV12-4; TRBD2 matches at 9 bases. This CDR3 has 16 amino acids.

The chain carries TRBV10-3 and TRBJ1-2; tentatively, D is TRBD1 (5 bases). The CDR3 has 12 residues. The germline gives CDR1 ENHRY, CDR2 SYGVKD. V was pared by 5 bases and J by 8 bases, with 12 bases between. The CDR3 sequence: CAISQGDPGYTF. The CDR3 DNA follows: TGTGCCATCAGTCAAGGGGACCCCGGCTACACCTTC.

The chain couples TRBV5-1 to TRBJ2-7; 9 nucleotides agree with TRBD1. V trimming: 2 bases; J trimming: 6 bases; junction bases outside the gene matches: 3. The CDR3 totals 13 residues. Per the germline V gene, CDR1 is SGHRS and CDR2 is YFSETQ. Written as DNA, the CDR3 is TGCGCCAGCAGCTTTAGGACAGGGGCCGAGCAGTACTTC. Protein product: CASSFRTGAEQYF.

The chain recombines TRBV7-2 with TRBJ2-5; D uncertain. Germline V CDR1 and CDR2: SGHTA, FQGNSA. V lost 3 bases to trimming and J lost 1 base, with 12 bases between them. This CDR3 comprises 15 residues. Here the CDR3 reads CASSFSAMTQETQYF. CDR3 nucleotides: TGTGCCAGCAGCTTCAGTGCCATGACCCAAGAGACCCAGTACTTC. The full variable domain, its missing parts supplied by reference TRBV7-2 and TRBJ2-5, is GAGVSQSPSNKVTEKGKDVELRCDPISGHTALYWYRQSLGQGLEFLIYFQGNSAPDKSGLPSDRFSAERTGGSVSTLTIQRTQQEDSAVYLCASSFSAMTQETQYFGPGTRLLVL.

This clonotype was picked up many times. The rearrangement uses TRBV20-1 and TRBJ2-1; either TRBD1 or TRBD2 may fit D (5 bases each). The germline V and J ends were trimmed by 1 base and 2 bases, with 9 bases remaining between them. Germline CDR1 DFQATT, CDR2 SNEGSKA (reference sequence). The CDR3 runs 14 residues. This chain's CDR3 is CSARVSGPYNEQFF. The CDR3 DNA follows: TGCAGTGCTAGAGTGTCGGGACCCTACAATGAGCAGTTCTTC.